This record covers a single T cell receptor beta chain. TCR alpha and TCR beta cDNA libraries carrying sample barcodes and UMIs were produced by 5'RACE using constant-segment primers. TCRdb re-analysed the 5' RACE reads in MiXCR, keeping a single row per CDR3 protein. The sample shows roughly 160,000 distinct CDR3 sequences, 11% of them seen only once. Trimming shortened V by 5 bases and J by 0 bases, and 12 bases separated the two germline ends. The CDR3 totals 15 residues. Germline V gives CDR1 SGHTA, CDR2 FQGNSA. The sample originates from a study of T-cell memory formation after mild COVID-19. The sequence came from a man younger than 35 who had mild COVID-19 (a few samples of this study predate the infection). Cell type and time point are not known. What was sequenced was PBMCs or a T cell subset sorted from them (not recorded which). This sequence joins TRBV7-2 and TRBJ2-3, with D uncertain. The CDR3 region is CASSPFSPSTDTQYF. CDR3 sequence (DNA): TGTGCCAGCAGCCCCTTCTCGCCTAGCACAGATACGCAGTATTTT. Full variable domain (rest looked up from reference TRBV7-2 and TRBJ2-3): GAGVSQSPSNKVTEKGKDVELRCDPISGHTALYWYRQSLGQGLEFLIYFQGNSAPDKSGLPSDRFSAERTGGSVSTLTIQRTQQEDSAVYLCASSPFSPSTDTQYFGPGTRLTVL.